This T cell receptor beta chain was documented in a study of control samples from healthy donors and cancer patients. This CDR3 is built from 12 residues. Trimming removed 2 bases from V and 10 bases from J, with 11 bases in between. Germline CDR1 is SGHRS and CDR2 is YFSETQ. Clones were read by immunoSEQ multiplex PCR, and TCRdb kept only the in-frame ones, dropping some. The sample shows some 90,000 clones, roughly nine tenths of them seen only once. Sample: blood. The chain joins TRBV5-1 to TRBJ2-3; no clear D. This sequence originates from a woman aged 55-75 years in good health. CDR3 sequence: CASSFEGTAQYF. The DNA for the CDR3 is TGCGCCAGCAGCTTCGAAGGCACGGCGCAGTATTTT. The whole variable domain, filled in from reference TRBV5-1 and TRBJ2-3, reads KAGVTQTPRYLIKTRGQQVTLSCSPISGHRSVSWYQQTPGQGLQFLFEYFSETQRNKGNFPGRFSGRQFSNSRSEMNVSTLELGDSALYLCASSFEGTAQYFGPGTRLTVL.